Listed below are T cell receptor beta chains from one sample, sequenced in a study of cytomegalovirus exposure and HLA in healthy donors. Using immunoSEQ multiplex PCR, the repertoire was profiled, and TCRdb retains in-frame clones only, with some absent. The sample shows approximately 100,000 clones, approximately 70% of them seen only once. Sequencing was carried out using PBMCs. The receptors derive from a boy under 18 in good health and CMV-seronegative. Both conserved end residues are part of each CDR3. D genes are given only for firm matches. Not every row has a clone size; where given, it reads once, few, many or a size class.

CDR3 DNA | CDR3 protein | V gene | D gene | J gene | clone size
TGCGCCAGCAGCTTGGGTTATCGGGAGAACACTGAAGCTTTCTTT | CASSLGYRENTEAFF | TRBV5-1 | . | TRBJ1-1 | .
TGTGCCAGCAGTTCGACAGGGACCTCTGGAAACACCATATATTTT | CASSSTGTSGNTIYF | TRBV27 | TRBD1 | TRBJ1-3 | .
TGTGCCATCAGTGTAGGGGAACATAGCAATCAGCCCCAGCATTTT | CAISVGEHSNQPQHF | TRBV10-3 | . | TRBJ1-5 | .
TGTGCCAGCAGCCTAACGGGACAGGGCTCCTACGAGCAGTACTTC | CASSLTGQGSYEQYF | TRBV11-2 | TRBD1 | TRBJ2-7 | .
TGCGCCAGCAGCTTGGAGCGGGAGCAGTACTTC | CASSLEREQYF | TRBV5-1 | . | TRBJ2-7 | few
TGTGCCAGCAGCCCAGGGGGGACGAACACCGGGGAGCTGTTTTTT | CASSPGGTNTGELFF | TRBV28 | . | TRBJ2-2 | .
TGTGCCAGCAGTGAGGCAGGGCCCCTGAACACTGAAGCTTTCTTT | CASSEAGPLNTEAFF | TRBV2 | . | TRBJ1-1 | .
TGTGCCAGTAGTCTTGGGGGCCCAGGGAATCAGCCCCAGCATTTT | CASSLGGPGNQPQHF | TRBV19 | . | TRBJ1-5 | .
TGTGCCAGCAGTTCGGGACTAGCGAGGCAGACCCAGTACTTC | CASSSGLARQTQYF | TRBV6-5 | TRBD2 | TRBJ2-5 | .
TGTGCCAGTACAACAGGGTATGGCTACACCTTC | CASTTGYGYTF | TRBV28 | . | TRBJ1-2 | .
TGTGCCAGCAGCTCGGGACTAGCCGTTAGCTCCTACAATGAGCAGTTCTTC | CASSSGLAVSSYNEQFF | TRBV7-9 | TRBD2 | TRBJ2-1 | .
TGCGCCAGCAGCTGGGGACAGTCACCATTACTCTCTGGAAACACCATATATTTT | CASSWGQSPLLSGNTIYF | TRBV5-1 | TRBD1 | TRBJ1-3 | once
TGCGCCAGCAGCTTGGGGGGGCTCCAAGAGACCCAGTACTTC | CASSLGGLQETQYF | TRBV5-1 | . | TRBJ2-5 | .
TGTGCCAGCAGTGTCCTAACTAGCGGGTTGACCAAAAACATTCAGTACTTC | CASSVLTSGLTKNIQYF | TRBV2 | TRBD2 | TRBJ2-4 | .
TGTGCCAGCAACAAACCAGGGGGTAATGAAAAACTGTTTTTT | CASNKPGGNEKLFF | TRBV25-1 | TRBD1 | TRBJ1-4 | few
TGTGCCGCGGGGCTAGCGGGACACACCGGGGAGCTGTTTTTT | CAAGLAGHTGELFF | TRBV28 | TRBD2 | TRBJ2-2 | .
TGTGCCAGCAGCCGGGACAGGGTCAACGAGCAGTACTTC | CASSRDRVNEQYF | TRBV2 | TRBD1 | TRBJ2-7 | .
TGTGCCAGCACCTTCATGAGACTAGCGGGAGATGAGACCCAGTACTTC | CASTFMRLAGDETQYF | TRBV2 | TRBD2 | TRBJ2-5 | .
TGTGCCAGCAGCTTAGGGACTGTCGAAGCTTTCTTT | CASSLGTVEAFF | TRBV7-9 | . | TRBJ1-1 | .
TGTGCCAGCAGCTTGGGAGCTCCAAATGAAAAACTGTTTTTT | CASSLGAPNEKLFF | TRBV5-6 | . | TRBJ1-4 | few
TGTGCCAGTAGTGGGGGGGGCGCGGTGCAGCCCCAGCATTTT | CASSGGGAVQPQHF | TRBV19 | . | TRBJ1-5 | .
TGCGCCAGCAGCCAAGTAGCGGGAGACACCGGGGAGCTGTTTTTT | CASSQVAGDTGELFF | TRBV4-1 | TRBD2 | TRBJ2-2 | .
TGTGCCAGCAAGTTTTCCTCATCCTCAGGGGGCGCGGGCACAGATACGCAGTATTTT | CASKFSSSSGGAGTDTQYF | TRBV27 | TRBD1 | TRBJ2-3 | .
TGTGCCAGCAGCCAAGGAGTTACTGAAGCTTTCTTT | CASSQGVTEAFF | TRBV13 | . | TRBJ1-1 | .
TGTGCCAGCAGTCCCACGGGGGTTGAAGCTTTCTTT | CASSPTGVEAFF | TRBV5-4 | . | TRBJ1-1 | .
TGTGCCAGCAGCGGCGACAGGGCTAGTACTGAAGCTTTCTTT | CASSGDRASTEAFF | TRBV5-6 | TRBD1 | TRBJ1-1 | .
TGTGCCACCAGCAGAGAGACAGGGGGCTACAATGAGCAGTTCTTC | CATSRETGGYNEQFF | TRBV15 | TRBD1 | TRBJ2-1 | few
TGTGCCACCAAGGCTGACAGGGGCCACAATCAGCCCCAGCATTTT | CATKADRGHNQPQHF | TRBV10-3 | TRBD1 | TRBJ1-5 | .
TGTGCCAGCAGCCCTAGTCTGCCCTACTACACCTTC | CASSPSLPYYTF | TRBV7-9 | . | TRBJ1-2 | .
TGTGCCAGCAGTTTATCCGGGGTAAAAAACACTGAAGCTTTCTTT | CASSLSGVKNTEAFF | TRBV27 | . | TRBJ1-1 | .
TGTGCCAGCAGCGAGACAGGCGGAAATTCACCCCTCCACTTT | CASSETGGNSPLHF | TRBV7-9 | . | TRBJ1-6 | once
TGTGCCTGGAGTGTGGGAGCGGGGGGAAACAATGAGCAGTTCTTC | CAWSVGAGGNNEQFF | TRBV30 | TRBD2 | TRBJ2-1 | .
TGTGCCAGCACCTATACAGGGGTCGAGCAGTACTTC | CASTYTGVEQYF | TRBV28 | TRBD1 | TRBJ2-7 | .
TGCGCCAGCAGCTTGGACGGAGATACGCAGTATTTT | CASSLDGDTQYF | TRBV5-1 | . | TRBJ2-3 | .
TGCAGCGTCCGGGGGGGCTTCTCCAGCGAGCAGTACTTC | CSVRGGFSSEQYF | TRBV29-1 | TRBD2 | TRBJ2-7 | .
TGTGCCAGCAGTTACGATAGGGCAGGGGGCGAAAAACTGTTTTTT | CASSYDRAGGEKLFF | TRBV6-5 | TRBD1 | TRBJ1-4 | .
TGTGCCAGCAGCGTAGGAGCGAACACTGAAGCTTTCTTT | CASSVGANTEAFF | TRBV9 | . | TRBJ1-1 | .
TGTGCCTGGAGCCCCCTTGAGACCCAGTACTTC | CAWSPLETQYF | TRBV30 | . | TRBJ2-5 | .
TGCGCCAGCAGCCCCTTTACGGGAGGAGACAATGAGCAGTTCTTC | CASSPFTGGDNEQFF | TRBV5-1 | TRBD2 | TRBJ2-1 | .
TGTGCCAGCAGTCAAGGGGTCGGGACTGAAGCTTTCTTT | CASSQGVGTEAFF | TRBV25-1 | . | TRBJ1-1 | .
TGTGCCACCAACGGCGGACAGGGGGATACAGCTTTCTTT | CATNGGQGDTAFF | TRBV15 | TRBD1 | TRBJ1-1 | .
TGTGCCAGCAGCCTAACAGGGGAGTCGCCCCAGCATTTT | CASSLTGESPQHF | TRBV11-2 | TRBD1 | TRBJ1-5 | .
TGTGCCGGAGGCCCCAGCCTGAACACTGAAGCTTTCTTT | CAGGPSLNTEAFF | TRBV30 | . | TRBJ1-1 | .
TGTGCCAGCCGGGACAGGGCTACAAGCTACACCTTC | CASRDRATSYTF | TRBV6-1 | TRBD1 | TRBJ1-2 | .
TGCAGCGTTGAGCCTAGCGGGGGGGCAACCCAGTACTTC | CSVEPSGGATQYF | TRBV29-1 | TRBD2 | TRBJ2-5 | .
TGCAGCGCCGGGAGGGGGCGGCAAGAGACCCAGTACTTC | CSAGRGRQETQYF | TRBV29-1 | . | TRBJ2-5 | few
TGTGCTAGCAGCGCCAGACAGGGATACAATGAGCAGTTCTTC | CASSARQGYNEQFF | TRBV7-7 | TRBD1 | TRBJ2-1 | .
TGTGCCAGCAGCTTAGCGGGCAGGGGGCGAGAGACCCAGTACTTC | CASSLAGRGRETQYF | TRBV11-2 | TRBD1 | TRBJ2-5 | .
TGTGCCACCAGGAGAACAGGGGTAGTGTACGAGCAGTACTTC | CATRRTGVVYEQYF | TRBV15 | TRBD1 | TRBJ2-7 | .
TGTGCCAGCAGTGAATTTATAGGGGTCGGCAATCAGCCCCAGCATTTT | CASSEFIGVGNQPQHF | TRBV2 | . | TRBJ1-5 | .
TGTGCCAGCAGTTCGCCATTCGGGACAATAACCTCACCCCTCCACTTT | CASSSPFGTITSPLHF | TRBV27 | . | TRBJ1-6 | .
TGCGCCACCGCAAGCGGAGGGGTGGGGAATGAGCAGTTCTTC | CATASGGVGNEQFF | TRBV10-2 | . | TRBJ2-1 | .
TGTGCCAGTACCACGTCTCCTGCCGGGAAACTGTTTTTT | CASTTSPAGKLFF | TRBV19 | . | TRBJ1-4 | .